This passage covers 10 T cell receptor beta chains from one sample sequenced in a study of immune characterization of retroperitoneal liposarcoma. One entry per CDR3 protein results from TCRdb running MiXCR on the PCR reads. Of roughly 10,000 distinct CDR3 sequences in the sample, around half were seen once. Material for sequencing was tumor tissue. The receptors were sampled from a female donor with retroperitoneal liposarcoma.

The CDR3 DNA reads TGTGCCAGCGGCACTAGCGGGGGGGCCCCAGATACGCAGTATTTT. As protein: CASGTSGGAPDTQYF. The chain joins TRBV6-1 to TRBJ2-3; 13 bases agree with TRBD2. The CDR3 has 15 residues. J was trimmed by 4 bases and V by 8 bases; bases with no gene match: 6. Germline values: CDR1 MNHNS, CDR2 SASEGT.

This clonotype is medium-sized in the sample. The chain joins TRBV6-1 to TRBJ2-1, with 11 bases lining up with TRBD2. The J call may not be correct, given that the DNA end is closer to TRBJ2-7. The CDR3 extends over 16 amino acids. Germline V gene lookup returns CDR1 MNHNS and CDR2 SASEGT. The CDR3 region is CASSVSLAGGGNEQYF. As DNA, the CDR3 is TGTGCCAGCAGTGTCTCTCTAGCGGGAGGTGGGAATGAGCAGTACTTC.

The V and J genes are TRBV6-1 and TRBJ1-4, with D hard to call. Per the germline V gene, CDR1 is MNHNS and CDR2 is SASEGT. The CDR3 consists of 13 residues. V gave up 5 bases and J gave up 7 bases, with 11 bases separating them. The DNA for the CDR3 is TGTGCCAGCAGTACGAACAGCTTTGAAAAACTGTTTTTT. Its translation is CASSTNSFEKLFF.

This chain uses TRBV7-8 with TRBJ2-1; weak D call: TRBD1 (5 bases). V lost 5 bases and J 10 bases, leaving 18 bases between the germline ends. The CDR3 runs 14 residues. CDR1 and CDR2 from the germline V gene are SGHVS and FQNEAQ. The CDR3: CASSVTEKEYEQFF. The CDR3 DNA reads TGTGCCAGCAGCGTGACAGAGAAGGAATACGAGCAGTTCTTC. Variable domain in full (rest from reference TRBV7-8 and TRBJ2-1): GAGVSQSPRYKVAKRGQDVALRCDPISGHVSLFWYQQALGQGPEFLTYFQNEAQLDKSGLPSDRFFAERPEGSVSTLKIQRTQQEDSAVYLCASSVTEKEYEQFFGPGTRLTVL.

Remarks on this clonotype: Mismatch with germline at one junction end may stem from a read error. The V and J genes are TRBV7-9 and TRBJ2-4, with D perhaps TRBD1 (9 bases). The CDR3 has 17 residues. Germline V gives CDR1 SEHNR, CDR2 FQNEAQ (reference sequence). The CDR3, as DNA: TGTGCAAGCAGCAACAGGGGGCGGGAGGCCACTGGCAATGAGCAGTACTTC. This codes for CASSNRGREATGNEQYF.

V gene TRBV24-1 combines with J gene TRBJ2-3; D uncertain. V was cut by 1 base and J by 0 bases, with 10 bases left in between. The CDR3 has 16 residues. Germline-derived CDR1 and CDR2 are KGHDR and SFDVKD. The CDR3 coding sequence is TGTGCCACCAGTGATTTAGAGTTTGCTAGCACAGATACGCAGTATTTT. It translates to CATSDLEFASTDTQYF.

The V and J genes are TRBV27 and TRBJ2-4; no firm D call. The CDR3 has 10 amino acids. The germline V and J ends were trimmed by 6 bases and 7 bases, with 4 bases remaining between them. Germline V gene lookup returns CDR1 MNHEY and CDR2 SMNVEV (reference sequence). This chain's CDR3 is CASRRNIQYF. The CDR3 nucleotides read TGTGCCAGCAGACGGAACATTCAGTACTTC.

The chain combines TRBV6-8 with TRBJ1-2; D not resolved. The CDR3 sequence is 11 residues long. Looked up from germline, CDR1 is MNHGY and CDR2 is SAAAGT. Trimming shortened V by 8 bases and J by 5 bases, and 9 bases separated the two germline ends. The chain's CDR3 is CASSQRYGYTF. The CDR3 coding sequence is TGTGCCAGCTCCCAACGGTATGGCTACACCTTC.

About this clonotype: An end of the junction differs from the germline gene, which may be a read error. The chain carries TRBV12-3 or TRBV12-4 and TRBJ1-1; 7 positions agree with TRBD1. The CDR3 spans 18 residues. The CDR3 region is CASSGIQGGNERYTEAFF. The CDR3 nucleotides are TGTGCCAGCAGTGGGATTCAGGGGGGAAATGAGAGGTACACTGAAGCTTTTTTT.

By sample fraction, this clonotype is medium-sized. The chain links TRBV6-1 to TRBJ2-7; 10 bases fit TRBD2. V lost 4 bases, J lost 3 bases, and 3 bases stayed unmatched. This CDR3 is built from 14 residues. The germline V gene has CDR1 MNHNS and CDR2 SASEGT. In DNA, the CDR3 is TGTGCCAGCAGTGTGATAGCGGGGGGCTACGAGCAGTACTTC. Translated, it gives CASSVIAGGYEQYF.